This T cell receptor (beta chain) originates from a study of beta chain features in type 1 diabetes. Germline values: CDR1 KGHSH, CDR2 LQKENI. Trimming removed 2 bases from V and 6 bases from J, with 8 bases in between. This CDR3 has 13 amino acids. The table lists this clone with a few counts. The antigen remains unidentified. Overall study results and limits: People with Type 1 diabetes carried modestly yet significantly shorter TCRB CDR3s in all four CD4+ subsets. TCRB rearrangement may or may not be influenced by HLA type; here this remained unresolved.

All of the isolated RNA was reverse transcribed, so expressed TCRB transcripts were sequenced. TCRdb's table, derived via immunoSEQ multiplex PCR, lists solely in-frame clones and lacks some. Of about 28,000 clones in the sample, about 61% were seen once. By way of CD45RO/CCR7/CD25/CD127/CD95/CD27, the CD4+ regulatory, stem cell-like memory, central memory and naive cells were sorted. Each sorted fraction was over 95% pure. This chain links TRBV18 with TRBJ1-5; D is unclear. This sequence originates from a woman younger than 45 with type 1 diabetes. Material for sequencing was Tregs from blood. CDR3 sequence: CASSPDLGQPQHF. The CDR3 DNA reads TGTGCCAGCTCACCAGACTTGGGTCAGCCCCAGCATTTT.